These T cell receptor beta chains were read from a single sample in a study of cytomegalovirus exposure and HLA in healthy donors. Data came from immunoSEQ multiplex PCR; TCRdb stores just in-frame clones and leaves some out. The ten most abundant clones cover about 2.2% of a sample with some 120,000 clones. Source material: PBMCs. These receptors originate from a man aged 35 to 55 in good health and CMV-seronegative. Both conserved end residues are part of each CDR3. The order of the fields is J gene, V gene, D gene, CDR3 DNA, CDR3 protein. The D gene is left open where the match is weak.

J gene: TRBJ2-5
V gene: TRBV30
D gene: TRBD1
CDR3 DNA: TGTGCCTGGAGTACAGGGGTGGAGACCCAGTACTTC
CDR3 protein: CAWSTGVETQYF

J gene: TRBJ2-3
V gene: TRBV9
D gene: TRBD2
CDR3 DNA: TGTGCCAGCAGCGGAGGGACTAGCGGGAGGGCAGATACGCAGTATTTT
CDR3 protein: CASSGGTSGRADTQYF

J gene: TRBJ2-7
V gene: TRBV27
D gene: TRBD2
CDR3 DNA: TGTGCCAGCAGTTTAAACGCACTAGCGGGAGCTGGCGAGCAGTACTTC
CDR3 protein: CASSLNALAGAGEQYF

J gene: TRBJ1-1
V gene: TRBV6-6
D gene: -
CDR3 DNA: TGTGCCAGCACGTGGAGATCCATGAACACTGAAGCTTTCTTT
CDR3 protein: CASTWRSMNTEAFF

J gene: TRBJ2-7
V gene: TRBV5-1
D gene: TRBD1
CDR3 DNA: TGCGCCAGCAGCTTGAGGCAGGGGGCCTACGAGCAGTACTTC
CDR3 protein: CASSLRQGAYEQYF

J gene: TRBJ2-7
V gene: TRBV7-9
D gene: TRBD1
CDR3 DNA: TGTGCCAGCACGCGAGGACAGGGATACGAGCAGTACTTC
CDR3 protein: CASTRGQGYEQYF

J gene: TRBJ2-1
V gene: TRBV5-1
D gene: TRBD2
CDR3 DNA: TGCGCCAGCAGCCTAAATGTAGCGGGAGGAAGTGAGCAGTTCTTC
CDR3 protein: CASSLNVAGGSEQFF

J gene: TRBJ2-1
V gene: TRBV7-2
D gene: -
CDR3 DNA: TGTGCCAGCAGCTTAAATGCGCGGGATGCCTACAATGAGCAGTTCTTC
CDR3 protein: CASSLNARDAYNEQFF

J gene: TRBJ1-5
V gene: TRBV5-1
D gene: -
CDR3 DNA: TGCGCCAGCAGCTTGGAGGGGACAACTAATCAGCCCCAGCATTTT
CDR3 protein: CASSLEGTTNQPQHF

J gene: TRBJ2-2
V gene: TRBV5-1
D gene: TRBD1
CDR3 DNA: TGCGCCAGCAGCTGGCAGGGGGCAGATTCCGGGGAGCTGTTTTTT
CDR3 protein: CASSWQGADSGELFF

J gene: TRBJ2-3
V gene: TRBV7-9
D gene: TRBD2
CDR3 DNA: TGTGCCAGCAGTATTGCTTGGCTAGCGGGAGGAAAAGATACGCAGTATTTT
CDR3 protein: CASSIAWLAGGKDTQYF

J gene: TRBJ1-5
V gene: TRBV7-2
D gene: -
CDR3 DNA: TGTGCCAGCAGATACGACACCCTCAATCAGCCCCAGCATTTT
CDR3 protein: CASRYDTLNQPQHF

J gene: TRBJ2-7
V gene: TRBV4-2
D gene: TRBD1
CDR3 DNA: TGTGCCAGCAGCCAAGATTTTGTGACAGGGCTGTTTTATGACGAGCAGTACTTC
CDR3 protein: CASSQDFVTGLFYDEQYF

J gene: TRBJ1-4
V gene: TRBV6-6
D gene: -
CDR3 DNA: TGTGCCAGCGGACTGCTTAATGAAAAACTGTTTTTT
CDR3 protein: CASGLLNEKLFF

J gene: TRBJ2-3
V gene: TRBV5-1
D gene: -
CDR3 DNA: TGCGCCAGCAGCTTTACTACAGATACGCAGTATTTT
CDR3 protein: CASSFTTDTQYF